The 13 T cell receptor beta chains given below trace back to one sample, sequenced in a study of sequential checkpoint blockade in melanoma. Sequencing was performed with immunoSEQ multiplex PCR; in TCRdb, only in-frame clones are kept and a portion is missing. The sample holds some 18,000 clones, approximately 80% seen once. Treatment indicated: randomized to nivolumab then ipilimumab (arm A) or the reverse (arm B). Sequencing was performed on CD8+ T cells sorted from blood (inferred from file names), taken from a patient given nivolumab and ipilimumab in sequence. The receptors were gathered from a human donor with melanoma.

The chain recombines TRBV15 with TRBJ1-4; TRBD1 matches 7 bases. This CDR3 region has 15 residues. J was trimmed by 1 base and V by 5 bases; bases with no gene match: 4. Germline CDR1 and CDR2: LNHNV and YYDKDF (reference sequence). CDR3 protein: CATSGRDRTNEKLFF. CDR3 nucleotides: TGTGCCACCAGCGGAAGGGACAGAACTAATGAAAAACTGTTTTTT. The full variable domain, completed using reference TRBV15 and TRBJ1-4, is DAMVIQNPRYQVTQFGKPVTLSCSQTLNHNVMYWYQQKSSQAPKLLFHYYDKDFNNEADTPDNFQSRRPNTSFCFLDIRSPGLGDTAMYLCATSGRDRTNEKLFFGSGTQLSVL.

V gene TRBV4-1 combines with J gene TRBJ2-1, with D possibly TRBD2 on 5 matching bases. Germline V gives CDR1 MGHRA, CDR2 YSYEKL. The length of the CDR3 is 12 residues. Trimming stripped 2 bases from V and 8 bases from J, with 7 bases between. The CDR3 coding sequence is TGCGCCAGCAGCCAACCGCGGGATGAGCAGTTCTTC. This encodes CASSQPRDEQFF.

The chain recombines TRBV11-2 with TRBJ2-7, with TRBD2 matching 12 bases. CDR3 length equals 17 residues. The V segment lost 0 bases and the J segment 2 bases; nucleotides outside the gene matches: 5. Germline V gene data show CDR1 as SGHAT and CDR2 as FQNNGV. CDR3 in amino acids: CASSLERTSGTTYEQYF. The CDR3 DNA follows: TGTGCCAGCAGCTTAGAGCGGACTAGCGGGACTACCTACGAGCAGTACTTC.

This sequence joins TRBV11-2 and TRBJ2-7; 7 bases map to TRBD1. There are 14 residues in the CDR3. V was clipped by 4 bases and J by 2 bases; unmatched bases: 5. Germline V gene data show CDR1 as SGHAT and CDR2 as FQNNGV. CDR3 DNA sequence: TGTGCCAGCAGCTATGGGACAGCTACCTACGAGCAGTACTTC. It is translated as CASSYGTATYEQYF.

This clone was detected only a few times. This chain's CDR3 is CASSLTGFVEKLFF. The DNA of the CDR3 is TGTGCCAGCAGCTTGACAGGGTTTGTTGAAAAACTGTTTTTT. The chain carries TRBV5-5 and TRBJ1-4, with D maybe TRBD1 (6 bases). V was shortened by 1 base and J by 7 bases, with 11 bases between the two germline ends. CDR1 is SGHKS and CDR2 is YYEKEE in the germline V gene (reference sequence). The length of the CDR3 is 14 residues. Combining the CDR3 with reference TRBV5-5 and TRBJ1-4 gives the whole variable domain DAGVTQSPTHLIKTRGQQVTLRCSPISGHKSVSWYQQVLGQGPQFIFQYYEKEERGRGNFPDRFSARQFPNYSSELNVNALLLGDSALYLCASSLTGFVEKLFFGSGTQLSVL.

V gene TRBV28 combines with J gene TRBJ1-2; tentatively, D is TRBD1 (6 bases). The ends were cut back, 6 bases at V and 1 base at J, with 6 bases in the middle. The CDR3 consists of 12 residues. Germline CDR1 MDHEN, CDR2 SYDVKM. This CDR3 is CASSRGNYGYTF. CDR3 nucleotides: TGTGCCAGCAGCAGGGGTAACTATGGCTACACCTTC.

The V and J genes are TRBV9 and TRBJ2-6; D possibly corresponds to TRBD1 (6 bases). CDR1 is SGDLS and CDR2 is YYNGEE in the germline V gene. The CDR3 consists of 17 residues. V shed 4 bases and J shed 1 base, with 15 bases lying between them. The DNA of the CDR3 is TGTGCCAGCAGCTTCAGCGAGGGGGTATCTGGGGCCAACGTCCTGACTTTC. Translating gives CASSFSEGVSGANVLTF.

The chain has TRBV7-9 and TRBJ1-4; 9 bases fit TRBD1. Looked up from germline, CDR1 is SEHNR and CDR2 is FQNEAQ (reference sequence). The length of the CDR3 is 16 residues. The junction had 12 bases not matched to a gene; V was cut back by 3 bases and J by 10 bases. As DNA, the CDR3 is TGTGCCAGCAGCTTGGCGACACAGGGGGCTAGAGGAAAACTGTTTTTT. Its protein product is CASSLATQGARGKLFF.

The rearrangement joins TRBV30 to TRBJ2-7; 9 bases fit TRBD1. Losses at the gene ends were 4 bases for V and 7 bases for J; bases not matched to a gene: 11. Germline V gene sequence: CDR1 GTSNPN, CDR2 SVGIG (reference sequence). This CDR3 has 14 residues. The CDR3 coding sequence is TGTGCCTGGACCATGGGGGGACAGGGCCCTGAGCAGTACTTC. This codes for CAWTMGGQGPEQYF.

The chain joins TRBV11-1 to TRBJ2-7; TRBD2 matches 11 bases. CDR1 and CDR2 (germline): SGHAT, FQDESV (reference sequence). Losses at the gene ends were 5 bases for V and 5 bases for J; bases not matched to a gene: 5. The CDR3 is 14 amino acids. CDR3 bases: TGTGCCAGCAGCCGACTAGCGGGAAAGAACGAGCAGTACTTC. It translates to CASSRLAGKNEQYF.

This chain joins TRBV6-6 and TRBJ2-7, with D perhaps matching TRBD1 (6 bases). V gave up 0 bases and J gave up 0 bases, with 9 bases separating them. The CDR3 has 15 residues. Germline values: CDR1 MNHNY, CDR2 SVGAGI (reference sequence). The CDR3 coding sequence is TGTGCCAGCAGTTACTCGGCAGGGGACTCCTACGAGCAGTACTTC. This translates into CASSYSAGDSYEQYF.

Sample share makes this clone large (0.1 to 1%). The same CDR3 arises from other DNA sequences in this sample as well. V is TRBV10-3 and J is TRBJ2-7; maybe TRBD2 (5 bases). Germline V gives CDR1 ENHRY, CDR2 SYGVKD. Trimming left V 2 bases short and J 0 bases short, with 8 bases between. CDR3 length: 14 residues. CDR3 residues: CAISERGDSYEQYF. The CDR3 DNA reads as TGTGCCATCAGTGAGCGGGGAGACTCCTACGAGCAGTACTTC.

The chain uses TRBV29-1 and TRBJ1-1; tentatively, D is TRBD1 (6 bases). Between the trimmed V and J ends, which lost 5 bases and 1 base, there was a span of 11 bases. The germline CDR1 and CDR2 sequences are SQVTM and ANQGSEA. The CDR3 runs 13 residues. CDR3 in amino acids: CSVTGWGNTEAFF. The CDR3 DNA reads TGCAGCGTTACAGGGTGGGGGAACACTGAAGCTTTCTTT.